The 17 T cell receptor beta chains below come from one sample, sequenced in a study of blood T cell repertoires in COVID-19. The repertoire was sequenced with immunoSEQ multiplex PCR; TCRdb's copy has only in-frame clones and lacks some. Here the sample spans about 150,000 clones, around 90% being singletons. Specimen: peripheral blood. These receptor sequences come from a man aged 50-60 years with acute or convalescent COVID-19.

This chain uses TRBV25-1 with TRBJ2-1; TRBD2 matches at 11 bases. Looked up from germline, CDR1 is MGHDK and CDR2 is SYGVNS. The CDR3 loop spans 18 amino acids. V gave up 0 bases and J gave up 4 bases; unmatched junction bases: 8. In DNA form, the CDR3 reads TGTGCCAGCAGTGAATACACCACTAGCGGGAGAAAGTACAATGAGCAGTTCTTC. This sequence encodes CASSEYTTSGRKYNEQFF.

This clone was counted once. The CDR3 bases are TGTGCCAGCACCTACAGGGGATCCGGTGGCTACACCTTC. Protein product: CASTYRGSGGYTF. The chain employs TRBV6-5 and TRBJ1-2, with 7 bases lining up with TRBD1. Trimming removed 7 bases from V and 7 bases from J; junction bases left unmatched: 9. Per the germline V gene, CDR1 is MNHEY and CDR2 is SVGAGI. The CDR3 length is 13 residues.

The DNA for the CDR3 is TGTGCCAGCAGCTTCCGGACTCTTCCCTACGAGCAGTACGTC. Its translation is CASSFRTLPYEQYV. V gene TRBV7-9 combines with J gene TRBJ2-7; tentative D call: TRBD2 (5 bases). The CDR3 length is 14 residues. Germline loops: CDR1 SEHNR, CDR2 FQNEAQ (reference sequence). V lost 3 bases to trimming and J lost 2 bases, with 11 bases between them.

This CDR3 reads CASSLGSGWAEAFF. The DNA of the CDR3 is TGTGCCAGCAGCTTGGGGTCGGGTTGGGCTGAAGCTTTCTTT. This rearrangement joins TRBV5-4 to TRBJ1-1; D call uncertain. The V end lost 0 bases, the J end lost 6 bases, and 12 bases lay between the germline ends. In germline, CDR1 is SGHNT, CDR2 YYREEE (reference sequence). This CDR3 is built from 14 residues.

This rearrangement joins TRBV30 to TRBJ2-1; 10 bases are a match to TRBD2. The V gene's germline CDR1 is GTSNPN and CDR2 SVGIG (reference sequence). The CDR3 contains 15 residues. J was trimmed by 3 bases and V by 4 bases; bases with no gene match: 6. The CDR3 is CAWTEGLAHYNEQFF. The CDR3 DNA is TGTGCCTGGACCGAGGGACTAGCGCACTACAATGAGCAGTTCTTC.

The gene calls are TRBV12-3 or TRBV12-4 and TRBJ1-6, with D unresolved. V lost 6 bases and J lost 5, with 8 bases in between. The length of the CDR3 is 13 residues. This CDR3 is CASRPQDNSPLHF. CDR3 sequence (DNA): TGTGCCAGCAGGCCCCAGGATAATTCACCCCTCCACTTT.

This chain links TRBV4-2 with TRBJ2-5; 8 bases align to TRBD2. The CDR3 has 17 residues. Germline CDR1 LGHNA, CDR2 YNFKEQ. V lost 1 base, J lost 2 bases, and 9 bases stayed unmatched. DNA of the CDR3: TGTGCCAGCAGCCAAGGTGGAGCGGGGGACCTTCAAGAGACCCAGTACTTC. Translation: CASSQGGAGDLQETQYF.

The gene calls are TRBV12-3 or TRBV12-4 and TRBJ2-5, with a weak D call TRBD1 (5 bases). V lost 5 bases to trimming and J lost 7 bases, with 14 bases between them. The CDR3 totals 13 residues. The CDR3 sequence: CASSRGGFGTQYF. For the CDR3, the DNA is TGTGCCAGCAGTAGGGGTGGGTTTGGGACCCAGTACTTC.

This chain uses TRBV29-1 with TRBJ1-1, with D possibly TRBD1 on 6 matching bases. Germline loops: CDR1 SQVTM, CDR2 ANQGSEA. The CDR3 is made up of 12 amino acids. V dropped 8 bases and J dropped 1 base, with 11 bases sitting between them. CDR3 in amino acids: CSFYRENTEAFF. The CDR3 nucleotides read TGCAGCTTCTACAGGGAGAACACTGAAGCTTTCTTT.

This chain uses TRBV27 with TRBJ2-1; 11 positions match TRBD2. Germline CDR1 and CDR2: MNHEY and SMNVEV (reference sequence). The CDR3 is made up of 14 amino acids. J was trimmed by 7 bases and V by 4 bases; bases with no gene match: 3. CDR3 sequence (DNA): TGTGCCAGCAGTTGGCTAGCGGGAGGTAATGAGCAGTTCTTC. Amino acid sequence: CASSWLAGGNEQFF.

This rearrangement joins TRBV12-3 or TRBV12-4 to TRBJ1-1; 7 nucleotides agree with TRBD1. With 4 bases clipped from V and 3 bases from J, the junction kept 2 bases outside the gene matches. The CDR3 covers 13 residues. As DNA, the CDR3 is TGTGCCAGCAGTTACGGGACAGACACTGAAGCTTTCTTT. Protein: CASSYGTDTEAFF.

CDR3 sequence: CASSPVGRRVKYNQPQHF. CDR3 sequence (DNA): TGTGCCAGCAGTCCAGTGGGGCGGCGTGTCAAGTATAATCAGCCCCAGCATTTT. This chain links TRBV11-3 with TRBJ1-5; a weak D match, TRBD1 (5 bases). V was cut by 6 bases and J by 4 bases, with 25 bases left in between. CDR1 and CDR2 from the germline V gene are SGHNT and YENEEA. The CDR3 is 18 residues long.

The gene calls are TRBV7-9 and TRBJ1-4; the D is unclear. Between the trimmed V and J ends, which lost 2 bases and 3 bases, there was a span of 10 bases. The length of the CDR3 is 15 residues. CDR1 SEHNR and CDR2 FQNEAQ come from the germline V gene (reference sequence). CDR3 residues: CASSLTGNSNEKLFF. DNA of the CDR3: TGTGCCAGCAGCTTAACCGGGAACTCTAATGAAAAACTGTTTTTT.

The CDR3 DNA is TGTGCCAGCAGCTTAATCGGCTCAGCGGGAGGGCCCAACAATGAGCAGTTCTTC. Protein: CASSLIGSAGGPNNEQFF. The chain joins TRBV7-9 to TRBJ2-1; TRBD2 agrees at 10 bases. Germline loops: CDR1 SEHNR, CDR2 FQNEAQ (reference sequence). The CDR3 contains 18 residues. V lost 2 bases, J lost 5 bases, and 12 bases stayed unmatched.

This clone was recorded only once. The rearrangement joins TRBV27 to TRBJ2-7; 7 positions match TRBD1. Germline CDR1 and CDR2: MNHEY and SMNVEV (reference sequence). The CDR3 extends over 13 amino acids. V shed 5 bases, J shed 4 bases, and the junction held 5 bases outside the gene matches. The CDR3 nucleotides read TGTGCCAGCAGTGTACGACAGGGATACGAGCAGTACTTC. Encoded protein: CASSVRQGYEQYF.

The chain has TRBV15 and TRBJ2-7, with 8 nucleotides matching TRBD1. The CDR3 is made up of 15 amino acids. J gave up 4 bases and V 3 bases, and 8 bases lay outside the gene matches. Germline CDR1 LNHNV, CDR2 YYDKDF (reference sequence). The CDR3 region has the DNA TGTGCCACCAGCAGGCCGACAGGGGTAAATTACGAGCAGTACTTC. Its protein product is CATSRPTGVNYEQYF.

The V and J genes are TRBV7-8 and TRBJ2-5; 7 bases fit TRBD1. V shed 5 bases, J shed 4 bases, and the junction held 10 bases outside the gene matches. Germline CDR1 and CDR2: SGHVS and FQNEAQ. The CDR3 is 15 residues long. CDR3 nucleotide sequence: TGTGCCAGCAGCCGAGGGGGCGGAGTGGTAGAGACCCAGTACTTC. This encodes CASSRGGGVVETQYF.